Listed below are T cell receptor beta chains from one sample, sequenced in a study of blood T cell repertoires in COVID-19. Produced via immunoSEQ multiplex PCR; TCRdb's table is partial and in-frame only. The data contain around 60,000 clones, over 75% of them seen just once; the ten biggest clones take up roughly 4%. The sample consisted of peripheral blood. These receptors came from a human donor in a cohort sampled during active COVID-19. The CDR3 runs from the conserved cysteine through the conserved F or W. The D gene is left open where the match is weak. Clone size is given for some rows only: seen once, a few or many times, or a class if the clone is expanded.

CDR3 protein: CSATGGETQYF
CDR3 DNA: TGCAGTGCTACAGGGGGAGAGACCCAGTACTTC
CDR3 length: 11
V gene: TRBV20-1
D gene: TRBD1
clone size: NA
J gene: TRBJ2-5

CDR3 protein: CASSITLRGDYTF
CDR3 DNA: TGTGCCAGTAGTATAACTTTAAGGGGCGACTACACCTTC
CDR3 length: 13
V gene: TRBV19
D gene: NA
clone size: NA
J gene: TRBJ1-2

CDR3 protein: CASSYTGGPYNEQFF
CDR3 DNA: TGTGCCAGCAGTTACACGGGGGGACCCTACAATGAGCAGTTCTTC
CDR3 length: 15
V gene: TRBV6-5
D gene: TRBD2
clone size: NA
J gene: TRBJ2-1

CDR3 protein: CASSSPPSNEQFF
CDR3 DNA: TGTGCCAGCAGCTCCCCCCCTTCCAATGAGCAGTTCTTC
CDR3 length: 13
V gene: TRBV5-4
D gene: NA
clone size: NA
J gene: TRBJ2-1

CDR3 protein: CASSQDLGQGDSYGYTF
CDR3 DNA: TGCGCCAGCAGCCAAGATCTAGGGCAGGGGGACTCCTATGGCTACACCTTC
CDR3 length: 17
V gene: TRBV4-1
D gene: TRBD1
clone size: NA
J gene: TRBJ1-2

CDR3 protein: CARSLRERPNYGYTF
CDR3 DNA: TGTGCCAGAAGCCTCCGGGAGCGGCCTAACTATGGCTACACCTTC
CDR3 length: 15
V gene: TRBV5-3
D gene: NA
clone size: few
J gene: TRBJ1-2

CDR3 protein: CAWSPFQETQYF
CDR3 DNA: TGTGCCTGGAGTCCATTCCAAGAGACCCAGTACTTC
CDR3 length: 12
V gene: TRBV30
D gene: NA
clone size: NA
J gene: TRBJ2-5

CDR3 protein: CASSRSGLETDTQYF
CDR3 DNA: TGTGCCAGCAGCAGATCCGGACTAGAGACGGATACGCAGTATTTT
CDR3 length: 15
V gene: TRBV9
D gene: TRBD2
clone size: NA
J gene: TRBJ2-3

CDR3 protein: CASTNAGTGVHEQYF
CDR3 DNA: TGTGCCAGCACCAATGCCGGGACAGGGGTACACGAGCAGTACTTC
CDR3 length: 15
V gene: TRBV7-9
D gene: TRBD1
clone size: few
J gene: TRBJ2-7

CDR3 protein: CATAGPTGVHAEQFF
CDR3 DNA: TGTGCCACAGCCGGGCCGACAGGGGTTCATGCTGAGCAGTTCTTC
CDR3 length: 15
V gene: TRBV6-5
D gene: TRBD1
clone size: NA
J gene: TRBJ2-1

CDR3 protein: CASSRAHGQPNTEAFF
CDR3 DNA: TGCGCCAGCAGCCGAGCCCATGGACAGCCGAACACTGAAGCTTTCTTT
CDR3 length: 16
V gene: TRBV4-3
D gene: NA
clone size: NA
J gene: TRBJ1-1

CDR3 protein: CASSGGADEQYF
CDR3 DNA: TGTGCCAGCAGCGGAGGCGCGGACGAGCAGTACTTC
CDR3 length: 12
V gene: TRBV7-9
D gene: NA
clone size: NA
J gene: TRBJ2-7

CDR3 protein: CASSLMGGASTDTQYF
CDR3 DNA: TGTGCCAGCAGCTTAATGGGCGGGGCTAGCACAGATACGCAGTATTTT
CDR3 length: 16
V gene: TRBV7-3
D gene: NA
clone size: NA
J gene: TRBJ2-3

CDR3 protein: CASSPSGELFF
CDR3 DNA: TGTGCCAGCAGTCCGTCCGGGGAGCTGTTTTTT
CDR3 length: 11
V gene: TRBV27
D gene: NA
clone size: NA
J gene: TRBJ2-2

CDR3 protein: CASSLSASGEETQYF
CDR3 DNA: TGTGCCAGCAGCTTATCGGCTAGCGGAGAAGAGACCCAGTACTTC
CDR3 length: 15
V gene: TRBV7-3
D gene: TRBD2
clone size: NA
J gene: TRBJ2-5

CDR3 protein: CASSLGGVDEQYF
CDR3 DNA: TGTGCCAGCAGCTTAGGGGGAGTGGACGAGCAGTACTTC
CDR3 length: 13
V gene: TRBV7-6
D gene: NA
clone size: NA
J gene: TRBJ2-7

CDR3 protein: CASSFHSSTDTQYF
CDR3 DNA: TGTGCCAGCAGTTTCCACAGTAGCACAGATACGCAGTATTTT
CDR3 length: 14
V gene: TRBV28
D gene: NA
clone size: NA
J gene: TRBJ2-3

CDR3 protein: CASSFPLPGTGTYEQYF
CDR3 DNA: TGCGCCAGCAGCTTCCCCCTGCCCGGGACAGGAACCTACGAGCAGTACTTC
CDR3 length: 17
V gene: TRBV5-1
D gene: TRBD1
clone size: NA
J gene: TRBJ2-7

CDR3 protein: CASSIPDDSGRGNEQFF
CDR3 DNA: TGTGCCAGTAGTATCCCCGATGACAGCGGGCGCGGCAATGAGCAGTTCTTC
CDR3 length: 17
V gene: TRBV19
D gene: NA
clone size: NA
J gene: TRBJ2-1

CDR3 protein: CAIRQGRPQHF
CDR3 DNA: TGCGCCATCAGACAGGGGCGCCCCCAGCATTTT
CDR3 length: 11
V gene: TRBV10-1
D gene: TRBD1
clone size: NA
J gene: TRBJ1-5

CDR3 protein: CATSDTRTSGSKDEQFF
CDR3 DNA: TGTGCCACCAGTGATACACGGACTAGCGGGAGTAAAGATGAGCAGTTCTTC
CDR3 length: 17
V gene: TRBV24-1
D gene: TRBD2
clone size: NA
J gene: TRBJ2-1

CDR3 protein: CAGRIRGRNEQFF
CDR3 DNA: TGTGCCGGCAGGATTAGAGGTCGGAATGAGCAGTTCTTC
CDR3 length: 13
V gene: TRBV6-5
D gene: NA
clone size: NA
J gene: TRBJ2-1

CDR3 protein: CASSIGTSGSTDTQYF
CDR3 DNA: TGTGCCAGTAGTATAGGGACTAGCGGGAGCACAGATACGCAGTATTTT
CDR3 length: 16
V gene: TRBV19
D gene: TRBD2
clone size: NA
J gene: TRBJ2-3

CDR3 protein: CASSERGHENSPLHF
CDR3 DNA: TGTGCCAGCAGTGAAAGGGGACATGAAAATTCACCCCTCCACTTT
CDR3 length: 15
V gene: TRBV6-1
D gene: NA
clone size: NA
J gene: TRBJ1-6

CDR3 protein: CASSRGLAGSF
CDR3 DNA: TGTGCCAGCAGCAGAGGACTAGCGGGCTCCTTC
CDR3 length: 11
V gene: TRBV28
D gene: TRBD2
clone size: NA
J gene: TRBJ2-7

CDR3 protein: CASSSEGAIYGYTF
CDR3 DNA: TGTGCCAGCAGCTCCGAGGGGGCAATCTATGGCTACACCTTC
CDR3 length: 14
V gene: TRBV7-9
D gene: TRBD1
clone size: NA
J gene: TRBJ1-2

CDR3 protein: CASSLGVLRATNEKLFF
CDR3 DNA: TGCGCCAGCAGCCTTGGGGTGTTGAGGGCAACTAATGAAAAACTGTTTTTT
CDR3 length: 17
V gene: TRBV4-3
D gene: NA
clone size: NA
J gene: TRBJ1-4

CDR3 protein: CASSIIGQGGNSPLHF
CDR3 DNA: TGTGCCAGCAGTATCATAGGACAGGGGGGTAATTCACCCCTCCACTTT
CDR3 length: 16
V gene: TRBV27
D gene: TRBD1
clone size: NA
J gene: TRBJ1-6

CDR3 protein: CASSLGDRGSDYEQYF
CDR3 DNA: TGTGCCAGCAGCTTGGGGGACAGGGGAAGCGACTACGAGCAGTACTTC
CDR3 length: 16
V gene: TRBV7-6
D gene: TRBD1
clone size: NA
J gene: TRBJ2-7

CDR3 protein: CASSLSRGNNEQFF
CDR3 DNA: TGTGCCAGCAGTTTATCGAGAGGGAATAATGAGCAGTTCTTC
CDR3 length: 14
V gene: TRBV27
D gene: NA
clone size: NA
J gene: TRBJ2-1

CDR3 protein: CATSDSGLAGFLTDTQYF
CDR3 DNA: TGTGCCACCAGTGATTCCGGACTAGCGGGGTTCCTCACAGATACGCAGTATTTT
CDR3 length: 18
V gene: TRBV24-1
D gene: TRBD2
clone size: NA
J gene: TRBJ2-3

CDR3 protein: CASSPPKGKQGEQFF
CDR3 DNA: TGTGCCAGCAGCCCCCCTAAAGGGAAACAGGGTGAGCAGTTCTTC
CDR3 length: 15
V gene: TRBV12-1
D gene: NA
clone size: NA
J gene: TRBJ2-1

CDR3 protein: CASSLGMGAGDTQYF
CDR3 DNA: TGCGCCAGCAGCCTCGGTATGGGGGCGGGAGATACGCAGTATTTT
CDR3 length: 15
V gene: TRBV4-3
D gene: NA
clone size: NA
J gene: TRBJ2-3

CDR3 protein: CASSPSPGISYEQYF
CDR3 DNA: TGTGCCAGCTCCCCCTCACCGGGAATCTCCTACGAGCAGTACTTC
CDR3 length: 15
V gene: TRBV18
D gene: NA
clone size: NA
J gene: TRBJ2-7

CDR3 protein: CASSEEGDLQPGYGYTF
CDR3 DNA: TGTGCCAGCAGTGAAGAGGGGGACCTTCAACCCGGATATGGCTACACCTTC
CDR3 length: 17
V gene: TRBV2
D gene: NA
clone size: NA
J gene: TRBJ1-2

CDR3 protein: CASSVAESSYEQYF
CDR3 DNA: TGTGCCAGCTCCGTGGCCGAAAGCTCCTACGAGCAGTACTTC
CDR3 length: 14
V gene: TRBV6-5
D gene: NA
clone size: NA
J gene: TRBJ2-7

CDR3 protein: CASSTTLGKTF
CDR3 DNA: TGTGCCAGCAGTACGACACTTGGTAAAACCTTC
CDR3 length: 11
V gene: TRBV6-2/TRBV6-3
D gene: NA
clone size: few
J gene: TRBJ1-2

CDR3 protein: CASSHELTGWNTEAFF
CDR3 DNA: TGTGCCAGCAGCCATGAGCTGACAGGGTGGAACACTGAAGCTTTCTTT
CDR3 length: 16
V gene: TRBV3-1/TRBV3-2
D gene: TRBD1
clone size: NA
J gene: TRBJ1-1

CDR3 protein: CAWSVGLNSPLHF
CDR3 DNA: TGTGCCTGGAGTGTGGGGCTCAATTCACCCCTCCACTTT
CDR3 length: 13
V gene: TRBV30
D gene: NA
clone size: NA
J gene: TRBJ1-6